The 25 T cell receptor beta chains reported below all come from one sample, sequenced in a study of low-dose radiotherapy and immunotherapy resistance in tumors. Described time point: after trial treatment. The treatment denotes: LDRT plus nivolumab, ipilimumab, low-dose cyclophosphamide and aspirin (RACIN trial). With TRAV- and TRBV-specific primers, first-strand cDNA was made, covering the alpha and beta chains. Over roughly 18 PCR cycles, TCRs were amplified from a constant-region primer and V-primer adapter. TCRdb re-called the reads with MiXCR, one entry per CDR3 protein. This sample has under 40,000 distinct CDR3 sequences, with under 55% found just once. The source material was PBMCs, sampled after low-dose radiotherapy plus immunotherapy. The receptors were gathered from a male donor with gallbladder cancer.

This clonotype has ten or more counts. This rearrangement joins TRBV6-2 or TRBV6-3 to TRBJ2-2; no reliable D call. V shed 2 bases and J shed 6 bases, with 10 bases lying between them. Germline-derived CDR1 and CDR2 are MNHEY and SVGEGT. The CDR3 loop spans 14 amino acids. DNA of the CDR3: TGTGCCAGCAGTTACGAATCGGAGTCCGGGGAGCTGTTTTTT. Protein: CASSYESESGELFF.

Many counts were recorded for this clonotype. J is TRBJ2-7 and V is TRBV29-1; possible D gene TRBD2, 5 bases. The germline V gene has CDR1 SQVTM and CDR2 ANQGSEA. Trimming took 3 bases from V and 1 from J, leaving 10 bases between them. This CDR3 spans 13 amino acids. The CDR3 DNA reads TGCAGCGTTGAGGAACGGAGGTCCTACGAGCAGTACTTC. Amino acids: CSVEERRSYEQYF.

This chain links TRBV5-1 with TRBJ2-2; D possibly corresponds to TRBD2 (6 bases). Germline V gene data show CDR1 as SGHRS and CDR2 as YFSETQ. CDR3 length: 16 residues. Between the trimmed V and J ends, which lost 4 bases and 1 base, there was a span of 14 bases. This CDR3 is CASSLHSGENTGELFF. The CDR3 bases are TGCGCCAGCAGCCTCCATTCGGGGGAGAACACCGGGGAGCTGTTTTTT.

The CDR3 nucleotides are TGTGCCAGCAGCCCGACCGGCGGGAACACCATATATTTT. This encodes CASSPTGGNTIYF. The chain employs TRBV5-6 and TRBJ1-3; D remains ambiguous. CDR1 is SGHDT and CDR2 is YYEEEE in the germline V gene. V was pared by 4 bases and J by 7 bases, with 12 bases between. This CDR3 region has 13 residues. The full variable domain, in which reference TRBV5-6 and TRBJ1-3 provide the parts outside the CDR3, is DAGVTQSPTHLIKTRGQQVTLRCSPKSGHDTVSWYQQALGQGPQFIFQYYEEEERQRGNFPDRFSGHQFPNYSSELNVNALLLGDSALYLCASSPTGGNTIYFGEGSWLTVV.

This clonotype has a single count. The chain has TRBV6-2 or TRBV6-3 and TRBJ2-3; D could derive from TRBD1 or TRBD2 (6 bases each). TRBJ2-5 explains the end of the DNA better; the J call may be wrong. CDR1 and CDR2 from the germline V gene are MNHEY and SVGEGT. This CDR3 comprises 14 residues. The CDR3 sequence is CASAGQGRSETQYF. Written as DNA, the CDR3 is TGTGCCAGCGCGGGGCAGGGGAGGTCGGAGACCCAGTACTTC.

This chain connects TRBV15 to TRBJ2-5; 8 nucleotides align to TRBD1. The germline V gene has CDR1 LNHNV and CDR2 YYDKDF (reference sequence). CDR3 length equals 15 residues. Germline trimming cut 0 bases from V and 6 bases from J; bases unmatched to any gene: 6. CDR3 loop: CATSREGTGKKTQYF. For the CDR3, the DNA is TGTGCCACCAGCAGAGAAGGGACAGGCAAAAAGACCCAGTACTTC.

Points on this clonotype: A far larger clone lies a single base away; this is likely a read error. This CDR3 is missing its conserved last phenylalanine or tryptophan, likely due to a read error. This rearrangement joins TRBV5-3 to TRBJ2-3, with 8 positions matching TRBD2. TRBV5-3 is sorted into the ORF group, with uncertain function. Unmatched junction bases numbered 17, after V lost 8 bases and J lost 6 bases. CDR3 length equals 16 residues. The CDR3 DNA reads as TGTGCCAGCAGCGCGGTGGGACTAAGCGGGAGCGATACGCAGTATTTG. Its translation: CASSAVGLSGSDTQYL.

This clonotype came up a few times. V usage is TRBV12-3 or TRBV12-4 and J usage is TRBJ1-1; no reliable D call. The germline V and J ends were trimmed by 2 bases and 0 bases, with 4 bases remaining between them. The CDR3 extends over 13 amino acids. The CDR3 DNA is TGTGCCAGCAGTTTACGGGTGAACACTGAAGCTTTCTTT. Protein: CASSLRVNTEAFF.

By share, this clonotype ranks as medium-sized. This chain connects TRBV7-2 to TRBJ2-1; 10 bases agree with TRBD2. Looked up from germline, CDR1 is SGHTA and CDR2 is FQGNSA. The J segment lost 8 bases and the V segment lost 0 bases, leaving 10 bases of the junction unmatched. The CDR3 has 17 residues. In nucleotides, the CDR3 is TGTGCCAGCAGCTTAGCGAGAGCTAGCGGGAGATCGTATGAGCAGTTCTTC. Translating it yields CASSLARASGRSYEQFF. Looking up the rest from reference TRBV7-2 and TRBJ2-1 gives the full variable domain: GAGVSQSPSNKVTEKGKDVELRCDPISGHTALYWYRQSLGQGLEFLIYFQGNSAPDKSGLPSDRFSAERTGGSVSTLTIQRTQQEDSAVYLCASSLARASGRSYEQFFGPGTRLTVL.

This sequence joins TRBV20-1 and TRBJ2-2; 11 nucleotides match TRBD2. The CDR3 runs 15 residues. The germline gives CDR1 DFQATT, CDR2 SNEGSKA (reference sequence). The ends lost 6 bases at V and 6 bases at J; junction bases unmatched: 9. The CDR3: CSAAISGGGSGELFF. The CDR3 nucleotides read TGCAGTGCCGCAATTAGCGGGGGGGGTTCCGGGGAGCTGTTTTTT.

On this clonotype: It is likely a read error: a sequence one base away is far more abundant. The V call is TRBV11-1, the J call TRBJ2-1; 9 nucleotides line up with TRBD2. This CDR3 has 15 amino acids. With 5 bases clipped from V and 13 bases from J, the junction kept 15 bases outside the gene matches. Germline assignment: CDR1 SGHAT and CDR2 FQDESV (reference sequence). DNA of the CDR3: TGTGCCAGCAGCACGAGACTAGCGGAAGACGGGACCCAGTTCTTC. Amino acid sequence: CASSTRLAEDGTQFF.

This clonotype was observed a few times. V is TRBV2 and J is TRBJ2-7, with 8 nucleotides matching TRBD2. Losses at the gene ends were 7 bases for V and 6 bases for J; bases not matched to a gene: 11. CDR1 SNHLY and CDR2 FYNNEI come from the germline V gene. The length of the CDR3 is 14 residues. CDR3 in amino acids: CASKRSGSTSEQYF. Written as DNA, the CDR3 is TGTGCCAGCAAAAGAAGCGGGAGTACATCCGAGCAGTACTTC.

The chain employs TRBV7-2 and TRBJ2-1, with 8 bases that match TRBD2. V was pared by 3 bases and J by 5 bases, with 6 bases of the junction left unmatched. The CDR3 has 15 amino acids. The germline V gene encodes CDR1 SGHTA and CDR2 FQGNSA. As DNA, the CDR3 is TGTGCCAGCAGCTTGGGCGGGAGGATCGACAATGAGCAGTTCTTC. It translates to CASSLGGRIDNEQFF.

This clonotype occurred a few times. The V call is TRBV2, the J call TRBJ2-3; 8 positions agree with TRBD2. V lost 7 bases, J lost 1 base, and 10 bases stayed unmatched. This CDR3 has 16 amino acids. CDR1 and CDR2 (germline): SNHLY, FYNNEI. The CDR3 loop is CASIYPSGSGTDTQYF. CDR3 nucleotide sequence: TGTGCCAGCATATACCCAAGCGGGAGTGGCACAGATACGCAGTATTTT.

This rearrangement joins TRBV12-3 or TRBV12-4 to TRBJ2-1; no definite D call. This CDR3 contains 10 residues. The V and J ends lost 6 bases and 7 bases respectively, with 4 bases between them. The DNA of the CDR3 is TGTGCCAGCAGGGGGAATGAGCAGTTCTTC. Its protein is CASRGNEQFF.

This clonotype came up many times. The chain combines TRBV7-8 with TRBJ2-7; no definite D call. CDR1 SGHVS and CDR2 FQNEAQ come from the germline V gene. The CDR3 runs 15 residues. V was cut by 4 bases and J by 0 bases, with 13 bases left in between. This CDR3 is CASSSRTSYSYEQYF. The CDR3 coding sequence is TGTGCCAGCAGCTCTCGGACGTCTTACTCCTACGAGCAGTACTTC.

This clonotype was detected many times. The V gene is TRBV7-2, the J gene TRBJ2-1; TRBD2 agrees at 10 bases. The CDR3 extends over 14 amino acids. Losses at the gene ends were 6 bases for V and 10 bases for J; bases not matched to a gene: 9. Germline V CDR1 and CDR2: SGHTA, FQGNSA. CDR3 protein: CASRLGLAEVEQFF. CDR3 sequence (DNA): TGTGCCAGCAGACTAGGACTAGCGGAAGTCGAGCAGTTCTTC.

Sample share makes this clonotype medium-sized. This rearrangement joins TRBV6-2 or TRBV6-3 to TRBJ2-1; D gene ambiguous. This CDR3 contains 12 residues. The germline gives CDR1 MNHEY, CDR2 SVGEGT. The V end was cut by 6 bases, the J end by 6 bases, with 9 bases between. CDR3 in DNA: TGTGCCAGCAGAAGTCGGGCCAATGAGCAGTTCTTC. As protein: CASRSRANEQFF.

By share, this clonotype counts as medium-sized. The chain employs TRBV5-4 and TRBJ2-1; D is possibly TRBD1 (6 bases). Germline CDR1 SGHNT, CDR2 YYREEE (reference sequence). CDR3 length: 15 residues. Trimming left V 5 bases short and J 4 bases short, with 16 bases between. The CDR3 bases are TGTGCCAGCAGAAAAGGGACAAGTTTGTACAATGAGCAGTTCTTC. It codes for CASRKGTSLYNEQFF.

Judged by abundance, this clonotype is medium-sized. The chain is built from TRBV7-2 and TRBJ2-1; 7 bases match TRBD1. The trim removed 0 bases at V and 6 bases at J, leaving 8 bases unmatched. The CDR3 covers 16 residues. CDR1 is SGHTA, CDR2 FQGNSA, per germline. The CDR3 loop is CASSLARTGRANEQFF. The DNA of the CDR3 is TGTGCCAGCAGCTTAGCTAGGACAGGAAGGGCCAATGAGCAGTTCTTC.

By its share, this clonotype is medium-sized. V usage is TRBV9 and J usage is TRBJ2-5; TRBD2 aligns across 8 bases. CDR3 length: 16 residues. The germline gives CDR1 SGDLS, CDR2 YYNGEE. J was trimmed by 3 bases and V by 3 bases; bases with no gene match: 10. In nucleotides, the CDR3 is TGTGCCAGCAGCGAGGCCCCGGGGGGGGGAAAAGAGACCCAGTACTTC. This gives the protein CASSEAPGGGKETQYF.

This clonotype was picked up many times. This rearrangement joins TRBV5-1 to TRBJ2-5; D not resolved. The V gene's germline CDR1 is SGHRS and CDR2 YFSETQ. V lost 1 base and J lost 0, with 4 bases in between. The CDR3 covers 13 residues. The CDR3 sequence is CASSLSNQETQYF. In DNA, the CDR3 is TGCGCCAGCAGCTTGTCCAACCAAGAGACCCAGTACTTC.

The chain combines TRBV28 with TRBJ1-1; no reliable D call. The CDR3 covers 14 residues. Deletions cut 7 bases from V and 1 base from J, with 13 bases between. CDR1 is MDHEN, CDR2 SYDVKM, per germline. The CDR3, as DNA: TGTGCCAGCATCCCCCTGAAACAGAACACTGAAGCTTTCTTT. Translation gives CASIPLKQNTEAFF.

The V and J genes are TRBV18 and TRBJ2-1; D unresolved. Trimming removed 3 bases from V and 0 bases from J, with 15 bases in between. The CDR3 consists of 17 residues. Germline V lookup: CDR1 KGHSH, CDR2 LQKENI. Written as DNA, the CDR3 is TGTGCCAGCTCACCTTCGACCGTGTTGGGCTCCTACAATGAGCAGTTCTTC. Translation gives CASSPSTVLGSYNEQFF.

By proportion, this clonotype is medium-sized. This chain uses TRBV5-1 with TRBJ2-1, with TRBD1 matching 7 bases. The V gene's germline CDR1 is SGHRS and CDR2 YFSETQ. V shed 0 bases, J shed 7 bases, and the junction held 4 bases outside the gene matches. CDR3 length equals 14 residues. CDR3 region: CASSLGQGWNEQFF. The CDR3 DNA follows: TGCGCCAGCAGCTTGGGACAGGGTTGGAATGAGCAGTTCTTC.